A selection of T cell receptor beta chains follows, all from one sample in a study of breast tumors, draining lymph nodes, adjacent tissues. MiXCR was run by TCRdb on the multiplex PCR reads, yielding one entry per CDR3 protein. Seen here are 15,000 or so distinct CDR3 sequences, 47% observed once, and the top ten hold roughly 31%. The source material was tumor-adjacent breast tissue. These receptors were taken from a female donor with breast cancer. Some clones in this sample may be carry-over from other donors' samples. The CDR3 runs from the conserved cysteine through the conserved F or W. A D gene is named only where the DNA matches it firmly. Clone sizes are given selectively: once, few, many, or a class where the clone is expanded.

TRBV15,TRBJ2-2,TRBD1,many,CATSRDTGGAGELFF,TGTGCCACCAGCAGAGATACAGGGGGCGCCGGGGAGCTGTTTTTT
TRBV7-9,TRBJ2-1,-,-,CASSLATTYNEQFF,TGTGCCAGCAGCTTAGCGACTACCTACAATGAGCAGTTCTTC
TRBV5-6,TRBJ2-7,TRBD1,-,CASSSLGQGAREQHF,TGTGCCAGCAGCTCGTTGGGACAGGGGGCGCGGGAGCAGCACTTC
TRBV6-1,TRBJ2-1,TRBD2,-,CASSATSGRNEQFF,TGTGCCAGCAGTGCGACTAGCGGGAGGAATGAGCAGTTCTTC
TRBV20-1,TRBJ1-4,TRBD1,medium-sized,CSATQGATNEKLFF,TGCAGTGCTACGCAGGGGGCAACTAATGAAAAACTGTTTTTT
TRBV7-3,TRBJ2-1,TRBD1,-,CASSFRQGSYNEQFF,TGTGCCAGCAGCTTTCGACAGGGTTCCTACAATGAGCAGTTCTTC
TRBV11-1,TRBJ2-3,TRBD2,-,CASSLDVAGGLSDTQYF,TGTGCCAGCAGCCTGGACGTAGCGGGGGGGCTGTCAGATACGCAGTATTTT
TRBV4-3,TRBJ2-4,TRBD2,many,CASSQSAGGHANIQYF,TGCGCCAGCAGCCAATCGGCGGGGGGGCATGCGAACATTCAGTACTTC
TRBV5-1,TRBJ2-7,-,-,CASSLEGTYEQYF,TGCGCCAGCAGCTTGGAAGGCACCTACGAGCAGTACTTC
TRBV7-8,TRBJ1-1,-,many,CASSLVERMNTEAFF,TGTGCCAGCAGCTTAGTCGAGCGAATGAACACTGAAGCTTTCTTT
TRBV29-1,TRBJ2-1,TRBD2,-,CSVEGGRGFSYNEQFF,TGCAGCGTTGAGGGCGGGAGAGGGTTCTCCTACAATGAGCAGTTCTTC
TRBV19,TRBJ2-6,-,few,CASSIGAGSGANVLTF,TGTGCCAGTAGTATAGGGGCGGGCTCTGGGGCCAACGTCCTGACTTTC
TRBV20-1,TRBJ1-2,TRBD1,once,CSRQGDYGYTF,TGCAGTCGACAGGGTGACTATGGCTACACCTTC
TRBV19,TRBJ1-4,-,many,CASSTIATNEKLFF,TGTGCCAGTAGTACCATTGCAACTAATGAAAAACTGTTTTTT
TRBV5-8,TRBJ2-3,TRBD2,many,CASSLLAGGPTDTQYF,TGTGCCAGCAGCTTGCTAGCGGGGGGCCCCACAGATACGCAGTATTTT
TRBV29-1,TRBJ2-1,TRBD2,-,CSAGLVFYNEQFF,TGCAGCGCGGGACTAGTTTTCTACAATGAGCAGTTCTTC
TRBV6-5,TRBJ1-3,-,many,CASSYSTTGNTIYF,TGTGCCAGCAGTTACTCCACCACTGGAAACACCATATATTTT
TRBV27,TRBJ1-2,-,many,CASSSLHDSNYGYTF,TGTGCCAGCAGTTCCCTCCACGACAGCAACTATGGCTACACCTTC
TRBV30,TRBJ1-4,TRBD1,many,CAWRAWTGGEKLFF,TGTGCCTGGAGAGCGTGGACAGGAGGGGAAAAACTGTTTTTT
TRBV20-1,TRBJ2-7,-,few,CSARATGSYEQYF,TGCAGTGCTAGAGCAACCGGGTCCTACGAGCAGTACTTC
TRBV6-5,TRBJ1-4,-,-,CASKGQGYGKLFF,TGTGCCAGCAAAGGGCAGGGGTATGGAAAACTGTTTTTT
TRBV11-3,TRBJ2-7,-,-,CASSLDPLRGSPDEQYF,TGTGCCAGCAGCTTAGATCCGTTGAGGGGGTCTCCGGACGAGCAGTACTTC
TRBV20-1,TRBJ1-5,TRBD1,few,CSASARGPKQPQHF,TGCAGTGCTAGTGCCAGGGGGCCGAAGCAGCCCCAGCATTTT
TRBV28,TRBJ2-5,-,many,CASRAVRETQYF,TGTGCCAGCAGAGCGGTGCGAGAGACCCAGTACTTC
TRBV6-1,TRBJ2-7,TRBD1,many,CASMDRTSYEQYF,TGTGCCAGCATGGACAGGACCTCCTACGAGCAGTACTTC
TRBV19,TRBJ1-5,TRBD1,many,CASSRDSNSNQPQHF,TGTGCCAGTAGCCGGGACAGCAATAGCAATCAGCCCCAGCATTTT
TRBV6-6,TRBJ2-2,-,many,CASTGGGENTGELFF,TGTGCCAGCACAGGAGGCGGGGAAAACACCGGGGAGCTGTTTTTT
TRBV20-1,TRBJ2-1,TRBD1,-,CSASSVRGRFF,TGCAGTGCTAGTTCTGTAAGGGGGCGGTTCTTC
TRBV15,TRBJ2-5,-,many,CATSRGASGAETQYF,TGTGCCACCAGCAGAGGGGCGTCGGGAGCTGAGACCCAGTACTTC
TRBV20-1,TRBJ2-7,-,-,CSATTPRNGYEQYF,TGCAGTGCTACGACCCCTAGGAACGGGTACGAGCAGTACTTC
TRBV3-1,TRBJ2-7,-,many,CASSFLSRREQYF,TGTGCCAGCAGCTTTCTGTCTCGAAGGGAGCAGTACTTC
TRBV7-6,TRBJ2-3,-,-,CASSSGRYTDTQYF,TGTGCCAGCAGCTCCGGCAGGTATACGGATACGCAGTATTTT
TRBV12-3/TRBV12-4,TRBJ2-3,TRBD2,medium-sized,CASSFLGGGATDTQYF,TGTGCCAGCAGTTTCCTTGGCGGGGGGGCGACAGATACGCAGTATTTT
TRBV6-1,TRBJ2-7,TRBD2,-,CASSHIGSSGSYEQYF,TGTGCCAGCAGCCACATAGGGTCTAGCGGCTCCTACGAGCAGTACTTC
TRBV6-5,TRBJ1-2,TRBD1,-,CASSQGQGTKGYTF,TGTGCCAGCAGTCAGGGACAGGGGACGAAGGGCTACACCTTC
TRBV27,TRBJ2-3,-,-,CASSLNHPDTQYF,TGTGCCAGCAGTCTAAACCACCCAGATACGCAGTATTTT
TRBV19,TRBJ2-3,TRBD2,many,CASTSGGAGGTDTQYF,TGTGCCTCGACTAGCGGGGGGGCCGGGGGCACAGATACGCAGTATTTT
TRBV2,TRBJ2-7,-,medium-sized,CASSKTGYEQYF,TGTGCCAGCAGTAAGACAGGATACGAGCAGTACTTC
TRBV5-5,TRBJ1-1,-,few,CASSLGGNTEAFF,TGTGCCAGCAGCTTGGGGGGGAACACTGAAGCTTTCTTT
TRBV29-1,TRBJ2-3,-,many,CSVGVLDTQYF,TGCAGCGTTGGGGTCCTGGATACGCAGTATTTT
TRBV6-1,TRBJ2-7,-,many,CASSGDNYEQYF,TGTGCCAGCAGTGGCGACAACTACGAGCAGTACTTC
TRBV5-4,TRBJ1-6,-,many,CASSQRQAGYSPLHF,TGTGCCAGCAGTCAGAGACAGGCGGGGTATTCACCCCTCCACTTT
TRBV24-1,TRBJ2-5,-,-,CATSELGGQEAQETQYF,TGTGCCACCAGTGAGCTTGGCGGTCAGGAAGCCCAAGAGACCCAGTACTTC
TRBV29-1,TRBJ2-3,-,-,CSVEAGEGGDTQYF,TGCAGCGTTGAGGCCGGGGAAGGCGGAGATACGCAGTATTTT
TRBV7-9,TRBJ2-3,TRBD2,-,CASSLGPLAGVADTQYF,TGTGCCAGCAGCTTAGGGCCCCTAGCGGGAGTGGCTGATACGCAGTATTTT
TRBV7-9,TRBJ2-7,TRBD2,-,CASSSLRASGRLELYEQYF,TGTGCCAGCAGCTCCCTGAGGGCTAGCGGGAGGCTAGAGCTTTACGAGCAGTACTTC
TRBV2,TRBJ1-2,-,-,CASSATGIYGYTF,TGTGCCAGCAGTGCAACAGGGATCTATGGCTACACCTTC